Below, 30 T cell receptor beta chains from the same sample are listed, as sequenced in a study of T cell clones after liver transplantation. The repertoire was sequenced with immunoSEQ multiplex PCR; TCRdb's copy has only in-frame clones and lacks some. The data show 95,000 to 110,000 clones, under 90% seen once. This specimen consisted of CD4+ T cells from blood, obtained around 44 months after liver transplant. These receptor sequences come from a human patient who received a liver transplant. Some T cells could come from the graft donor.

The chain is built from TRBV5-1 and TRBJ1-1; D perhaps matches TRBD1 (5 bases). Germline V gene sequence: CDR1 SGHRS, CDR2 YFSETQ. Trimming took off 0 bases at V and 5 bases at J, with 14 bases between the two ends. The CDR3 spans 15 residues. The CDR3 here is CASSLEGTARTEAFF. Here the CDR3 DNA reads TGCGCCAGCAGCTTGGAAGGGACGGCTCGGACTGAAGCTTTCTTT.

This chain links TRBV15 with TRBJ2-1, with D hard to call. Trimming stripped 0 bases from V and 7 bases from J, with 10 bases between. CDR3 length: 14 residues. Looked up from germline, CDR1 is LNHNV and CDR2 is YYDKDF (reference sequence). The CDR3 region is CATSRDGKGNEQFF. Here the CDR3 DNA reads TGTGCCACCAGCAGAGATGGGAAGGGAAATGAGCAGTTCTTC.

The chain links TRBV9 to TRBJ1-6, with D unresolved. The CDR3 loop spans 14 amino acids. Germline lookup yields CDR1 SGDLS and CDR2 YYNGEE. V lost 3 bases and J lost 8, with 12 bases in between. The CDR3 DNA reads as TGTGCCAGCAGCGCCGCCGGACTAGATTCACCCCTCCACTTT. Its protein is CASSAAGLDSPLHF.

V usage is TRBV19 and J usage is TRBJ1-5, with 7 positions matching TRBD1. Germline loops: CDR1 LNHDA, CDR2 SQIVND (reference sequence). The V segment lost 5 bases and the J segment 5 bases; nucleotides outside the gene matches: 6. The length of the CDR3 is 14 residues. CDR3: CASSQGQTHQPQHF. CDR3 bases: TGTGCCAGTAGTCAGGGACAGACACATCAGCCCCAGCATTTT.

Only a few counts were recorded for this clone. This rearrangement joins TRBV9 to TRBJ2-2; D unresolved. Looked up from germline, CDR1 is SGDLS and CDR2 is YYNGEE. The CDR3 loop spans 14 amino acids. The ends were cut back, 4 bases at V and 5 bases at J, with 12 bases in the middle. CDR3 protein: CASSPYLGTGELFF. Written as DNA, the CDR3 is TGTGCCAGCAGCCCTTACCTCGGAACCGGGGAGCTGTTTTTT.

The V and J genes are TRBV29-1 and TRBJ2-1; possible D gene TRBD2, 7 bases. V shed 8 bases and J shed 1 base, with 12 bases lying between them. CDR3 length: 13 amino acids. Germline loops: CDR1 SQVTM, CDR2 ANQGSEA. CDR3 in DNA: TGCAGCTCGAAGGGGGGGTCCTACAATGAGCAGTTCTTC. Protein sequence: CSSKGGSYNEQFF.

This chain links TRBV28 with TRBJ2-2; TRBD2 is a possible D gene (6 bases). This CDR3 comprises 16 residues. The germline gives CDR1 MDHEN, CDR2 SYDVKM. V shed 5 bases and J shed 1 base, with 14 bases lying between them. The CDR3 DNA follows: TGTGCCAGCAGTCCTTCCGGGGGTCTGAACACCGGGGAGCTGTTTTTT. Translating it yields CASSPSGGLNTGELFF. Full variable domain (outside the CDR3, taken from reference TRBV28 and TRBJ2-2): DVKVTQSSRYLVKRTGEKVFLECVQDMDHENMFWYRQDPGLGLRLIYFSYDVKMKEKGDIPEGYSVSREKKERFSLILESASTNQTSMYLCASSPSGGLNTGELFFGEGSRLTVL.

This sequence joins TRBV30 and TRBJ1-5; TRBD1 might be the D (5 bases). This CDR3 has 11 residues. V shed 1 base and J shed 12 bases, with 10 bases lying between them. Germline loops: CDR1 GTSNPN, CDR2 SVGIG (reference sequence). This CDR3 is CAWSAQGYQHF. The CDR3 nucleotides are TGTGCCTGGAGTGCTCAGGGATACCAGCATTTT.

The CDR3 spells CASSLGRGYEQYF. The CDR3 region has the DNA TGTGCCAGCAGCTTAGGGCGGGGCTACGAGCAGTACTTC. The chain couples TRBV7-2 to TRBJ2-7, with D possibly matching TRBD2 (6 bases). Trimming pared 1 base from V and 3 bases from J, leaving 7 bases between. This CDR3 region has 13 residues. The germline V gene encodes CDR1 SGHTA and CDR2 FQGNSA.

V gene TRBV18 combines with J gene TRBJ1-4, with D uncertain. V lost 3 bases and J 6 bases, leaving 2 bases between the germline ends. The CDR3 sequence is 11 residues long. Germline loops: CDR1 KGHSH, CDR2 LQKENI. CDR3 residues: CASSPDEKLFF. CDR3 DNA: TGTGCCAGCTCACCGGATGAAAAACTGTTTTTT.

This chain joins TRBV15 and TRBJ1-5, with a possible D match to TRBD1 (6 bases). From germline, CDR1 is LNHNV and CDR2 YYDKDF (reference sequence). The CDR3 is made up of 15 amino acids. V lost 3 bases, J lost 6 bases, and 15 bases lay in between. CDR3 DNA: TGTGCCACCAGCAGTGAGGACAGATCGATTCAGCCCCAGCATTTT. Translation gives CATSSEDRSIQPQHF.

The V call is TRBV15, the J call TRBJ2-1; 9 positions match TRBD2. Trimming removed 2 bases from V and 0 bases from J; junction bases left unmatched: 17. The CDR3 runs to 21 residues. The germline gives CDR1 LNHNV, CDR2 YYDKDF (reference sequence). The CDR3 nucleotides are TGTGCCACCAGCAGATCCCACAGGGGTCTAGCGGGACCCCCCTCCTACAATGAGCAGTTCTTC. Amino acid sequence: CATSRSHRGLAGPPSYNEQFF.

The rearrangement joins TRBV4-1 to TRBJ2-5; the match to TRBD2 covers 7 bases. This CDR3 region has 18 residues. Trimming at V came to 1 base and at J to 3 bases, leaving 14 bases not matched to a gene. The germline gives CDR1 MGHRA, CDR2 YSYEKL. The CDR3 is CASSQVRAGLAAKETQYF. DNA for the CDR3: TGCGCCAGCAGCCAAGTTCGTGCAGGGCTAGCGGCAAAAGAGACCCAGTACTTC.

This chain connects TRBV7-3 to TRBJ2-3, with D perhaps TRBD2 (5 bases). V was clipped by 5 bases and J by 4 bases, with 16 bases between them. The germline V gene has CDR1 SGHTA and CDR2 FQGTGA. CDR3 size: 15 residues. For the CDR3, the DNA is TGTGCCAGCAGCCTCGATTCGGGGTCCCCAGATACGCAGTATTTT. Amino acids: CASSLDSGSPDTQYF.

This clone was observed a few times. V and J are TRBV27 and TRBJ1-5, with 8 bases lining up with TRBD1. With V trimmed by 5 bases and J by 1 base, 7 bases remained unmatched. From germline, CDR1 is MNHEY and CDR2 SMNVEV (reference sequence). The CDR3 length is 16 residues. CDR3 bases: TGTGCCAGCAGTGCCAGGGGGCGCGGAAGCAATCAGCCCCAGCATTTT. Residues: CASSARGRGSNQPQHF.

The rearrangement uses TRBV7-2 and TRBJ2-1; D is unclear. Per germline, CDR1 SGHTA and CDR2 FQGNSA. CDR3 length: 15 residues. Deletions cut 5 bases from V and 0 bases from J, with 11 bases between. CDR3 sequence (DNA): TGTGCCAGCAGCACCCAGCGCCGCTCCTACAATGAGCAGTTCTTC. Its protein product is CASSTQRRSYNEQFF.

The chain employs TRBV14 and TRBJ1-6; 9 bases align to TRBD1. The CDR3 consists of 15 residues. The V segment lost 4 bases and the J segment 7 bases; nucleotides outside the gene matches: 5. Germline V lookup: CDR1 SGHDN, CDR2 FVKESK. DNA of the CDR3: TGTGCCAGCAGCCTCCGACAGGGGGAGAATTCACCCCTCCACTTT. This sequence encodes CASSLRQGENSPLHF.

This clone has only one observation. The CDR3 sequence is CAISVGHENYGYTF. CDR3 nucleotide sequence: TGTGCCATCAGTGTTGGACACGAAAACTATGGCTACACCTTC. This sequence joins TRBV10-3 and TRBJ1-2; D possibly corresponds to TRBD1 (5 bases). Trimming pared 4 bases from V and 2 bases from J, leaving 11 bases between. This CDR3 has 14 residues. CDR1 ENHRY and CDR2 SYGVKD come from the germline V gene.

This clone occurred once. V usage is TRBV4-1 and J usage is TRBJ1-2; D uncertain. The V end lost 0 bases, the J end lost 1 base, and 9 bases lay between the germline ends. The CDR3 has 15 amino acids. In germline, CDR1 is MGHRA, CDR2 YSYEKL. CDR3 loop: CASSQDTHLNYGYTF. CDR3 nucleotide sequence: TGCGCCAGCAGCCAAGACACTCACCTTAACTATGGCTACACCTTC.

This chain joins TRBV5-1 and TRBJ1-1; 7 bases match TRBD1. Germline loops: CDR1 SGHRS, CDR2 YFSETQ. V was clipped by 5 bases and J by 0 bases; unmatched bases: 7. CDR3 length: 15 residues. CDR3 in DNA: TGCGCCAGCAGGCAAACACAGGGGTTGAACACTGAAGCTTTCTTT. Amino acid sequence: CASRQTQGLNTEAFF.

This clone was counted many times. This sequence joins TRBV6-5 and TRBJ1-1; D is possibly TRBD1 (6 bases). Trimming cost V 6 bases and J 3 bases, with 17 bases left between them. Germline loops: CDR1 MNHEY, CDR2 SVGAGI. CDR3 length: 15 residues. Written as DNA, the CDR3 is TGTGCCAGCAGCTCTCCGACAGGTGCGGACACTGAAGCTTTCTTT. Protein: CASSSPTGADTEAFF.

The chain carries TRBV5-1 and TRBJ2-7, with 10 nucleotides matching TRBD1. CDR1 and CDR2 from the germline V gene are SGHRS and YFSETQ. V was clipped by 4 bases and J by 6 bases; unmatched bases: 1. The CDR3 has 12 residues. Written as DNA, the CDR3 is TGCGCCAGCAGCCGGGACAGGGGCGAGCAGTACTTC. Translating gives CASSRDRGEQYF.

The genes are TRBV7-2 and TRBJ1-1; D remains ambiguous. From germline, CDR1 is SGHTA and CDR2 FQGNSA. V lost 7 bases, J lost 6 bases, and 18 bases lay in between. The CDR3 consists of 14 residues. CDR3 loop: CASTYMGSSPEAFF. The CDR3 nucleotides read TGTGCCAGCACCTATATGGGGTCTAGCCCTGAAGCTTTCTTT.

This chain connects TRBV6-1 to TRBJ2-5; D remains unclear. V lost 6 bases, J lost 1 base, and 3 bases lay in between. The CDR3 consists of 11 residues. The V gene's germline CDR1 is MNHNS and CDR2 SASEGT. CDR3 residues: CASSLQETQYF. The CDR3 DNA reads TGTGCCAGCAGCCTCCAAGAGACCCAGTACTTC.

The chain uses TRBV6-6 and TRBJ1-4, with 8 bases lining up with TRBD1. CDR1 MNHNY and CDR2 SVGAGI come from the germline V gene (reference sequence). CDR3 length: 15 amino acids. V lost 3 bases to trimming and J lost 3 bases; unmatched junction nucleotides: 3. The CDR3 DNA sequence: TGTGCCAGCAGTTATTCGGACAGGGCTAATGAAAAACTGTTTTTT. Translating gives CASSYSDRANEKLFF.

CDR3 sequence (DNA): TGTGCCAGTAGTCCCCGGGACAGGGATATTAGAAAACTGTTTTTT. It is translated as CASSPRDRDIRKLFF. This chain uses TRBV19 with TRBJ1-4; the match to TRBD1 covers 9 bases. V lost 5 bases, J lost 10 bases, and 11 bases stayed unmatched. Germline-derived CDR1 and CDR2 are LNHDA and SQIVND (reference sequence). The CDR3 has 15 amino acids.

This clone has a handful of counts. The V and J genes are TRBV4-3 and TRBJ1-6, with no clear D. The V and J ends lost 0 bases and 10 bases respectively, with 10 bases between them. CDR1 LGHNA and CDR2 YSLEER come from the germline V gene. The CDR3 extends over 14 amino acids. The CDR3 DNA follows: TGCGCCAGCAGCCAAGATCCGACTACCTCACCCCTCCACTTT. It is translated as CASSQDPTTSPLHF.

The rearrangement uses TRBV30 and TRBJ2-7, with D unresolved. This CDR3 has 11 amino acids. The ends were cut back, 6 bases at V and 3 bases at J, with 9 bases in the middle. The germline V gene encodes CDR1 GTSNPN and CDR2 SVGIG (reference sequence). CDR3: CACSRRYEQYF. CDR3 sequence (DNA): TGTGCCTGCAGCCGTCGCTACGAGCAGTACTTC.

The chain has TRBV7-2 and TRBJ2-1, with 11 bases fitting TRBD2. This CDR3 has 18 amino acids. Trimming removed 1 base from V and 4 bases from J; junction bases left unmatched: 9. Germline V gene lookup returns CDR1 SGHTA and CDR2 FQGNSA. The CDR3 sequence: CASSLVARRLAGYNEQFF. CDR3 in DNA: TGTGCCAGCAGCTTAGTGGCCCGAAGACTAGCGGGGTACAATGAGCAGTTCTTC.

V and J are TRBV19 and TRBJ2-1, with D possibly matching TRBD2 (5 bases). The CDR3 length is 12 residues. V was cut by 5 bases and J by 7 bases, with 9 bases left in between. The V gene's germline CDR1 is LNHDA and CDR2 SQIVND (reference sequence). The CDR3 bases are TGTGCCAGTAGTTTTTCGGGGAATGAGCAGTTCTTC. This gives the protein CASSFSGNEQFF. Combining the CDR3 with reference TRBV19 and TRBJ2-1 gives the whole variable domain DGGITQSPKYLFRKEGQNVTLSCEQNLNHDAMYWYRQDPGQGLRLIYYSQIVNDFQKGDIAEGYSVSREKKESFPLTVTSAQKNPTAFYLCASSFSGNEQFFGPGTRLTVL.